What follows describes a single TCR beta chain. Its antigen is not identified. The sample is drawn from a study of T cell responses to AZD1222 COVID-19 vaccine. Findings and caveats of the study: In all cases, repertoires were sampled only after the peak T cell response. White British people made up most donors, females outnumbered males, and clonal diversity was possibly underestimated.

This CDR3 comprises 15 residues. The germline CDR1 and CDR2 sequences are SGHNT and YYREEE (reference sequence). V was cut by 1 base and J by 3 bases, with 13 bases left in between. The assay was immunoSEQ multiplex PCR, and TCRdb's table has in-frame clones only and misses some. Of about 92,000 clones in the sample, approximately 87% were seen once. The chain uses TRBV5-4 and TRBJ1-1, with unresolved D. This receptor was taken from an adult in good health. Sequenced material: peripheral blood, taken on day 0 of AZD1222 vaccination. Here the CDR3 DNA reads TGTGCCAGCAGCTTGCCTGCGGGAGAATACACTGAAGCTTTCTTT. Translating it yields CASSLPAGEYTEAFF.